This paragraph covers one TCR beta chain sequence. The entry originates in a study of blood T cell repertoires in COVID-19. Across the whole study: COVID-19 samples from acute and convalescent phases originated in the United States, Italy and Spain.

The germline V and J ends were trimmed by 4 bases and 2 bases, with 11 bases remaining between them. The CDR3 totals 14 residues. From germline, CDR1 is KGHSH and CDR2 LQKENI. Profiling relied on immunoSEQ multiplex PCR, and the TCRdb table lists in-frame clones only, not all of them. The data contain 150,000 to 200,000 clones, about 86% of them singletons. This sequence was found in a woman aged 70-85 years with acute or convalescent COVID-19. The specimen was peripheral blood. The chain combines TRBV18 with TRBJ2-5, with a tentative D call TRBD1 (5 bases). The CDR3 DNA follows: TGTGCCAGCTCACGAGACAGAAGGCAAGAGACCCAGTACTTC. Its protein is CASSRDRRQETQYF.